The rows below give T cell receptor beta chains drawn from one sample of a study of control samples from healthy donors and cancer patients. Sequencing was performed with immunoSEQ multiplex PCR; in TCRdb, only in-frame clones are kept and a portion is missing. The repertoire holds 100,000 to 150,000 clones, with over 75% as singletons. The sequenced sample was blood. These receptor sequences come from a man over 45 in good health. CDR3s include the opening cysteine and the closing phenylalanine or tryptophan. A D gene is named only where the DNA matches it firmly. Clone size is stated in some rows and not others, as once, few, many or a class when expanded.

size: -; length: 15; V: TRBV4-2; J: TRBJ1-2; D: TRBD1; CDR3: CASSRETGGTYGYTF; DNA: TGTGCCAGCAGCCGAGAAACAGGGGGCACCTATGGCTACACCTTC
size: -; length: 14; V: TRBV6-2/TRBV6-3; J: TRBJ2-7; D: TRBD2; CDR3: CASSRGGGTYEQYF; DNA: TGTGCCAGCAGCCGCGGGGGGGGGACCTACGAGCAGTACTTC
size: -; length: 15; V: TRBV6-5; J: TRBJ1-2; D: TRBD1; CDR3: CASRIFGQGYYGYTF; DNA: TGTGCCAGCCGCATCTTTGGACAGGGATACTATGGCTACACCTTC
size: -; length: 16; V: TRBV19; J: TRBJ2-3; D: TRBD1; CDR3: CASSKRDRGRTDTQYF; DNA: TGTGCCAGTAGTAAAAGGGACAGGGGGCGCACAGATACGCAGTATTTT
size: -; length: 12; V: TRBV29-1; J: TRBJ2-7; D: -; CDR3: CSVVVPPYEQYF; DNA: TGCAGCGTTGTGGTGCCACCCTACGAGCAGTACTTC
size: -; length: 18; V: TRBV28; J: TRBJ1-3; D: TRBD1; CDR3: CASSSAPGTGSAGNTIYF; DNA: TGTGCCAGCAGTTCAGCCCCCGGGACAGGGAGTGCTGGAAACACCATATATTTT
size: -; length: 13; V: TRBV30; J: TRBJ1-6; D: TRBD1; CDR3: CARGTGYNSPLHF; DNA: TGTGCCAGGGGGACAGGATATAATTCACCCCTCCACTTT
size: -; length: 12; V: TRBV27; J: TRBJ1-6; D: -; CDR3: CASGSYNSPLHF; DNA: TGTGCCAGCGGCTCCTATAATTCACCCCTCCACTTT
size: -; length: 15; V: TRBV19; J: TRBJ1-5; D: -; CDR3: CASSMVGTSNQPQHF; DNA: TGTGCCAGTAGTATGGTAGGGACTAGCAATCAGCCCCAGCATTTT
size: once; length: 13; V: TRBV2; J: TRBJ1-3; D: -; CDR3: CASSVGSGNTIYF; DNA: TGTGCCAGCAGTGTAGGTTCCGGAAACACCATATATTTT
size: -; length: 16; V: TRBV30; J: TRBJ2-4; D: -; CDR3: CAWTRGAGVAKNIQYF; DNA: TGTGCCTGGACCCGGGGGGCGGGGGTAGCCAAAAACATTCAGTACTTC
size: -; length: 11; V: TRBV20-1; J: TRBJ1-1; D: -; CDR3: CSANGHTEAFF; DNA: TGCAGTGCTAACGGACACACTGAAGCTTTCTTT
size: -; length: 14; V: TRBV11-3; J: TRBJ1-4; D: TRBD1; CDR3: CASSLTGVNEKLFF; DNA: TGTGCCAGCAGCTTGACAGGGGTGAATGAAAAACTGTTTTTT
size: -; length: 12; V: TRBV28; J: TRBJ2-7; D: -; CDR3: CASSGNGYEQYF; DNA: TGTGCCAGCAGTGGTAACGGCTACGAGCAGTACTTC
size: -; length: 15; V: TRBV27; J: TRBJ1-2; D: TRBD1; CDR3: CASSSGTGASYGYTF; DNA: TGTGCCAGCAGCTCCGGGACAGGGGCGTCCTATGGCTACACCTTC
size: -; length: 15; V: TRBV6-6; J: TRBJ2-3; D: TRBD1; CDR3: CASRDPGQGEDTQYF; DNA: TGTGCCAGCAGGGACCCGGGACAGGGGGAAGATACGCAGTATTTT
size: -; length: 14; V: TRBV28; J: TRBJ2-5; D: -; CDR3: CASSGAGNQETQYF; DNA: TGTGCCAGCAGCGGTGCAGGAAATCAAGAGACCCAGTACTTC
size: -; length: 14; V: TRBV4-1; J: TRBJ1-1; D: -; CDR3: CASRQIEGTTEAFF; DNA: TGCGCCAGCCGCCAAATAGAGGGGACCACTGAAGCTTTCTTT
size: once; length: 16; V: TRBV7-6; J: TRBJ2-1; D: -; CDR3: CASSLEVRTRYNEQFF; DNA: TGTGCCAGCAGCTTAGAGGTCCGCACCAGATACAATGAGCAGTTCTTC
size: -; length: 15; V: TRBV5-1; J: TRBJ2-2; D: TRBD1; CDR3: CASAQRQGNTGELFF; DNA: TGCGCCAGCGCGCAGCGACAGGGGAACACCGGGGAGCTGTTTTTT
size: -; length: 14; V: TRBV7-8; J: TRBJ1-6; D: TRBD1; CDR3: CASSWGQVNSPLHF; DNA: TGTGCCAGCAGTTGGGGACAGGTGAACTCACCCCTCCACTTT
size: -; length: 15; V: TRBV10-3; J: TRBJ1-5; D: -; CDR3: CAISESDAGAQPQHF; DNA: TGTGCCATCAGTGAGTCGGATGCCGGGGCCCAGCCCCAGCATTTT
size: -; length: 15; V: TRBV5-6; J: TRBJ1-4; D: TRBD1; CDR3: CASSPGQGRGEKLFF; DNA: TGTGCCAGCAGCCCGGGACAGGGACGAGGTGAAAAACTGTTTTTT
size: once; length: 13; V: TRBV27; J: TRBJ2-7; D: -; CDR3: CASSPTLSYEQYF; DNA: TGTGCCAGCAGTCCAACCCTCTCCTACGAGCAGTACTTC
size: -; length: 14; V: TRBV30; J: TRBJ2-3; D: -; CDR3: CAWRRTGEADTQYF; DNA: TGTGCCTGGAGACGGACCGGAGAAGCAGATACGCAGTATTTT
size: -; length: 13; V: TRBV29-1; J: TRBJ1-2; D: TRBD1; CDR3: CSVLGTENYGYTF; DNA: TGCAGCGTTCTTGGGACAGAGAACTATGGCTACACCTTC
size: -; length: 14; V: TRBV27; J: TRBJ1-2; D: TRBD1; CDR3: CASSFMGQGVSYTF; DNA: TGTGCCAGCAGTTTCATGGGACAGGGTGTAAGCTACACCTTC
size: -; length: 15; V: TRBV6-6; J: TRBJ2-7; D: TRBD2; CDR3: CASRGIGGGSYEQYF; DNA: TGTGCCAGCAGAGGGATAGGCGGGGGTTCCTACGAGCAGTACTTC
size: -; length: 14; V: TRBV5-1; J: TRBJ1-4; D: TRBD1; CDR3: CASSQQGAGEKLFF; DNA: TGCGCCAGCAGTCAGCAGGGGGCAGGGGAAAAACTGTTTTTT
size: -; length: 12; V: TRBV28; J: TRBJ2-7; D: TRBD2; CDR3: CASRGLAYEQYF; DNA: TGTGCCAGCAGAGGACTAGCCTACGAGCAGTACTTC
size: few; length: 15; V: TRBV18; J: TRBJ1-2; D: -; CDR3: CASSPSQGTNYGYTF; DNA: TGTGCCAGCTCACCTTCGCAGGGTACTAACTATGGCTACACCTTC
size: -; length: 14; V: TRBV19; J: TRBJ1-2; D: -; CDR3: CASSMVGVIGGYTF; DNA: TGTGCCAGTAGTATGGTCGGGGTGATAGGGGGCTACACCTTC
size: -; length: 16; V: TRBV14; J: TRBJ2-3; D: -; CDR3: CASSPLGLFSTDTQYF; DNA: TGTGCCAGCAGCCCGCTGGGGTTATTTAGCACAGATACGCAGTATTTT
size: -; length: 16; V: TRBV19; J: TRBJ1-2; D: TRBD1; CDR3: CASSFRDRDSVYGYTF; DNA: TGTGCCAGTAGTTTCCGGGACAGGGACTCCGTTTATGGCTACACCTTC
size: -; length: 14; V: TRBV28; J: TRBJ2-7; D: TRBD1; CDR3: CASSLSGQGYEQYF; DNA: TGTGCCAGCAGTTTATCGGGACAGGGCTACGAGCAGTACTTC
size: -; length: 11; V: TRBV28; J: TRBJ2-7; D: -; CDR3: CASSLNYEQYF; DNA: TGTGCCAGCAGTTTAAATTACGAGCAGTACTTC
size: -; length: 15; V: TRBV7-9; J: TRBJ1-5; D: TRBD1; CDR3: CASSWGTGPNQPQHF; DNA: TGTGCCAGCAGCTGGGGGACAGGCCCTAATCAGCCCCAGCATTTT
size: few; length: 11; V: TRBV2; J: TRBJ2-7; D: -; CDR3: CASRQGYEQYF; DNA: TGTGCCAGCAGGCAGGGCTACGAGCAGTACTTC
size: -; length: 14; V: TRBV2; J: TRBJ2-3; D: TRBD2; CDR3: CASSRAGGSDTQYF; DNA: TGTGCCAGCTCGAGGGCGGGGGGGTCAGATACGCAGTATTTT
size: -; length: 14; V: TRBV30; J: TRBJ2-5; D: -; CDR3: CAWSRLQTQETQYF; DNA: TGTGCCTGGAGTAGGCTGCAGACACAAGAGACCCAGTACTTC
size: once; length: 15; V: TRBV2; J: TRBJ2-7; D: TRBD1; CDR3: CASRYTGTELYEQYF; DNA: TGTGCCAGCAGATATACCGGGACAGAGCTCTACGAGCAGTACTTC
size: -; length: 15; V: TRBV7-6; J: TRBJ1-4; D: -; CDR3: CASSFYPGDNEKLFF; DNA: TGTGCCAGCAGCTTTTATCCAGGGGATAATGAAAAACTGTTTTTT
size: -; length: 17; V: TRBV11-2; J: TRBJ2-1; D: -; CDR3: CASSLDWGGLEDNEQFF; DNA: TGTGCCAGCAGCTTAGATTGGGGGGGCCTAGAGGACAATGAGCAGTTCTTC
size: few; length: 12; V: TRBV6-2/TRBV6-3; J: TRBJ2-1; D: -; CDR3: CASSYTYNEQFF; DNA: TGTGCCAGCAGTTACACTTATAATGAGCAGTTCTTC
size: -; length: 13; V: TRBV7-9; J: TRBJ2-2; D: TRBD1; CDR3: CASSPQGAGELFF; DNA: TGTGCCAGCAGCCCACAGGGGGCCGGGGAGCTGTTTTTT
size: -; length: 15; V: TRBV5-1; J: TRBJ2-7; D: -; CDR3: CASSLTPGKTYEQYF; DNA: TGCGCCAGCAGCTTAACTCCGGGAAAGACCTACGAGCAGTACTTC
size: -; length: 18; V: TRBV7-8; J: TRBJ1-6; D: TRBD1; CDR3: CASSPKRETGNYNSPLHF; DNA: TGTGCCAGCAGCCCGAAGAGGGAGACAGGGAACTATAATTCACCCCTCCACTTT
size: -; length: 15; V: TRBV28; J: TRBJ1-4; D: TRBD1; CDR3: CASSLRQGALEKLFF; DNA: TGTGCCAGCAGTCTCCGACAGGGGGCGCTGGAAAAACTGTTTTTT
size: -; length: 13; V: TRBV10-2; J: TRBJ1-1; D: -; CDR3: CASALGRNTEAFF; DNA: TGCGCCAGCGCTCTAGGACGGAACACTGAAGCTTTCTTT
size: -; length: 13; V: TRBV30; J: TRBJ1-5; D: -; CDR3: CAWKQGSDQPQHF; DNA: TGTGCCTGGAAGCAGGGTTCGGATCAGCCCCAGCATTTT
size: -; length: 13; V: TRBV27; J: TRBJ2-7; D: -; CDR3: CASSLSADYEQYF; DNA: TGTGCCAGCAGTTTATCGGCGGATTACGAGCAGTACTTC